This TCR beta chain was captured in a study of OX40 agonist ivuxolimab in advanced cancers. About the research overall: Partial responses occurred in Three dose-escalation patients, one with hepatocellular carcinoma and two with cutaneous melanoma.

TCRdb's table, derived via immunoSEQ multiplex PCR, lists solely in-frame clones and lacks some. Of about 82,000 clones in the sample, 91% are singletons; the top ten hold 2.3%. Study-level results: More expanded clones were seen, on average, in CD8+ T cells than in CD4+.

The CDR3 contains 15 residues. The germline V gene has CDR1 SGHNT and CDR2 YENEEA. V lost 5 bases and J lost 7, with 18 bases in between. Remarks on this clone: Its antigen is unknown.

The TCR sequence derives from an adult with an advanced solid tumor such as melanoma, head and neck, liver or kidney cancer. Material: CD4+ or CD8+ T cells sorted from blood, obtained in a trial of the OX40 agonist ivuxolimab. The V and J genes are TRBV11-3 and TRBJ2-1; D is possibly TRBD2 (6 bases). CDR3 protein: CASSPGLLPKNEQFF. CDR3 nucleotides: TGTGCCAGCAGCCCGGGACTTCTCCCAAAGAATGAGCAGTTCTTC.